What follows is one TCR beta chain and its context. Its antigen is not known. The sequencing of unsorted PBMC DNA took place on ten immunoSEQ deep assay plates. In the original processing: Filtering differed, since immunoSEQ gave only junction sequences and no quality scores. The data were produced by immunoSEQ multiplex PCR, yet TCRdb's version contains in-frame clones alone and is incomplete. That table furnishes V, J and clone size, whereas the DNA furnished D and trimming. This table has about 480,000 clones, around 79% appearing once. This sample stems from a study of shared clonotypes between healthy human individuals. Study conclusions and caveats: Since donors were few, the genetic and exposure-history diversity represented was limited.

The length of the CDR3 is 16 residues. Germline CDR1 SGHTS, CDR2 YDEGEE. With V trimmed by 0 bases and J by 1 base, 3 bases remained unmatched. The V and J genes are TRBV5-8 and TRBJ2-5; 10 bases map to TRBD1. What was sequenced was PBMCs. This TCR derives from a woman in her thirties or forties in good health. Some clones in this sample may be carry-over from other donors' samples. The CDR3 loop reads CASSLGTGGPQETQYF. CDR3 nucleotides: TGTGCCAGCAGCTTGGGGACAGGGGGGCCCCAAGAGACCCAGTACTTC.